This T cell receptor (beta chain) appears in the sequencing data of a study of patients and donors after allogeneic stem cell transplantation (dated by TCRdb to 2020 to 2022). The library was produced with RT-PCR. Data came from a NextSeq 550. TCRdb trimmed public reads at Q25 via fastp, called clones via MiXCR and kept in-frame beta chains. Rows are unified per CDR3 protein, each entry keeping the most common DNA and genes. The table for this sample lists hundreds of thousands of distinct CDR3 sequences; 16% of them were counted only once. The ten largest clones take up 6% to 8% of the sample. V lost 5 bases and J lost 5 bases; the stretch between them is 13 bases long. Measured from the cysteine to the phenylalanine, the CDR3 is 15 residues long. The only DNA kept is the CDR3, 45 bases in frame from the first base. Looking up the germline V gene (reference sequence) yields CDR1 SEHNR and CDR2 FQNEAQ.

In the case of this clonotype: The antigen this receptor binds is unknown. No base qualities exist here, and no much larger clone lies one base off it.

The sequence is built from TRBV7-9 and TRBJ1-6; the D gene is perhaps TRBD1, from 6 matching bases. Sequencing input: blood, either unsorted or a sorted T cell fraction (not recorded which). This TCR came from a human donor who was either an allogeneic HSCT recipient or a stem cell or donor lymphocyte infusion donor (not recorded which). It is not recorded whose cells these are; they may come from a transplant donor. The base sequence is TGTGCCAGCAGCGCAGGACAGAAGCATAATTCACCCCTCCACTTT. It translates as CASSAGQKHNSPLHF.